This T cell receptor (beta chain) was identified during a study of T cell changes during pregnancy in multiple sclerosis. Assay: immunoSEQ multiplex PCR; the TCRdb copy retains only in-frame clones and omits some. There are roughly 110,000 clones in the sample; about 90% occur only once, and less than 2% lies in the top ten. The germline V and J ends were trimmed by 5 bases and 1 base, with 17 bases remaining between them. The V gene's germline CDR1 is SEHNR and CDR2 FQNEAQ (reference sequence). The CDR3 is 16 amino acids. The clonotype comes from a female donor with multiple sclerosis, enrolled in a pregnancy study. The sequencing used peripheral blood, collected before pregnancy. V is TRBV7-9 and J is TRBJ1-1, with a weak D call TRBD1 (6 bases). The CDR3 is CASSLRTTGKNTEAFF. The CDR3 region has the DNA TGTGCCAGCAGCCTACGGACGACAGGAAAGAACACTGAAGCTTTCTTT.